Presented here are 29 T cell receptor beta chains from one specimen sequenced in a study of cytomegalovirus exposure and HLA in healthy donors. 13 Jbeta primers and 60 Vbeta primers were used for the PCR. Profiled with immunoSEQ multiplex PCR; TCRdb holds only in-frame clones, not every one. In the table there are approximately 110,000 clones, approximately 15% of which are singletons. The source material was PBMCs. Receptor source: a woman in her late teens or twenties in good health and CMV-seronegative.

The gene calls are TRBV7-9 and TRBJ1-2; 12 bases are a match to TRBD1. J was trimmed by 4 bases and V by 5 bases; bases with no gene match: 8. Germline lookup yields CDR1 SEHNR and CDR2 FQNEAQ (reference sequence). CDR3 length: 16 residues. The CDR3 DNA reads as TGTGCCAGCAGCGCTCCGGGACAGGGGGCTTCCTATGGCTACACCTTC. This gives the protein CASSAPGQGASYGYTF.

This clone was observed a few times. The rearrangement uses TRBV14 and TRBJ2-1; TRBD1 matches 9 bases. From germline, CDR1 is SGHDN and CDR2 FVKESK. The ends lost 4 bases at V and 10 bases at J; junction bases unmatched: 5. The CDR3 runs to 13 residues. CDR3 bases: TGTGCCAGCAGCCGCGGGACAGGGATCGAGCAGTTCTTC. Translated: CASSRGTGIEQFF.

V and J are TRBV27 and TRBJ2-7; TRBD2 aligns across 9 bases. V shed 3 bases and J 0 bases; nucleotides not matched to a gene: 6. The CDR3 contains 16 residues. CDR1 is MNHEY, CDR2 SMNVEV, per germline (reference sequence). CDR3 bases: TGTGCCAGCAGTTTTAGTGTGACTAGCGGCTCCTACGAGCAGTACTTC. Its protein product is CASSFSVTSGSYEQYF.

The V call is TRBV27, the J call TRBJ1-5, with TRBD1 matching 9 bases. Germline-derived CDR1 and CDR2 are MNHEY and SMNVEV (reference sequence). The CDR3 is 19 amino acids. V trimming: 6 bases; J trimming: 0 bases; junction bases outside the gene matches: 15. CDR3 DNA: TGTGCCAGCAGCCTTATTGCCGGGACAGGGCGCTATAGCAATCAGCCCCAGCATTTT. Its translation: CASSLIAGTGRYSNQPQHF.

The rearrangement joins TRBV6-5 to TRBJ1-2; 7 nucleotides match TRBD1. V lost 0 bases to trimming and J lost 4 bases; unmatched junction nucleotides: 5. There are 15 residues in the CDR3. Germline V gives CDR1 MNHEY, CDR2 SVGAGI. CDR3 residues: CASSYSRGLSYGYTF. In DNA form, the CDR3 reads TGTGCCAGCAGTTACTCGAGGGGGCTGAGCTATGGCTACACCTTC.

The rearrangement links TRBV6-6 to TRBJ1-5; TRBD1 agrees at 7 bases. CDR1 and CDR2 (germline): MNHNY, SVGAGI (reference sequence). The CDR3 is 15 residues long. The V gene end was trimmed by 1 base and the J gene end by 3 bases; junction bases not matched to a gene: 3. CDR3 residues: CASSYWDSANQPQHF. For the CDR3, the DNA is TGTGCCAGCAGTTACTGGGACAGCGCCAATCAGCCCCAGCATTTT.

The chain uses TRBV7-8 and TRBJ2-7, with a possible D match to TRBD1 (6 bases). Germline V gives CDR1 SGHVS, CDR2 FQNEAQ. Trimming removed 2 bases from V and 1 base from J, with 6 bases in between. The length of the CDR3 is 13 residues. CDR3 coding DNA: TGTGCCAGCAGCTTAAGGGGGTCCTACGAGCAGTACTTC. Amino acid sequence: CASSLRGSYEQYF. Filled out from reference TRBV7-8 and TRBJ2-7, the complete variable domain reads GAGVSQSPRYKVAKRGQDVALRCDPISGHVSLFWYQQALGQGPEFLTYFQNEAQLDKSGLPSDRFFAERPEGSVSTLKIQRTQQEDSAVYLCASSLRGSYEQYFGPGTRLTVT.

This clone occurred once. For the CDR3, the DNA is TGTGCCAGCAGCGTAGTAGGGGGGGGGCAAGAGACCCAGTACTTC. This codes for CASSVVGGGQETQYF. The chain carries TRBV9 and TRBJ2-5; a possible D gene is TRBD2 (7 bases). Trimming shortened V by 0 bases and J by 2 bases, and 11 bases separated the two germline ends. CDR1 is SGDLS and CDR2 is YYNGEE in the germline V gene. This CDR3 is built from 15 residues.

Concerning this clone: At one boundary the junction diverges from the germline segment, which might be a read error. The J gene is TRBJ1-2, the V gene TRBV7-3; the D is unclear. CDR1 and CDR2 from the germline V gene are SGHTA and FQGTGA. This CDR3 comprises 13 residues. This CDR3 is CASSLTPTYGYPF. DNA for the CDR3: TGTGCCAGCAGCTTGACACCCACTTATGGCTACCCCTTC.

V gene TRBV30 combines with J gene TRBJ1-5; D ambiguous. Germline lookup yields CDR1 GTSNPN and CDR2 SVGIG (reference sequence). V was trimmed by 2 bases and J by 4 bases, leaving 6 bases between them. This CDR3 contains 12 residues. CDR3 in amino acids: CAWSPPNQPQHF. The DNA for the CDR3 is TGTGCCTGGAGTCCCCCGAATCAGCCCCAGCATTTT.

The chain is built from TRBV10-3 and TRBJ2-7, with 8 bases identical to TRBD1. The germline gives CDR1 ENHRY, CDR2 SYGVKD. The CDR3 is made up of 17 amino acids. The trim removed 4 bases at V and 0 bases at J, leaving 11 bases unmatched. The CDR3 loop reads CAISGTWDRPSSYEQYF. DNA of the CDR3: TGTGCCATCAGTGGGACCTGGGACAGGCCAAGCTCCTACGAGCAGTACTTC.

Only a few counts were recorded for this clone. The J gene is TRBJ1-1, the V gene TRBV30; possibly TRBD1 for D (6 bases). CDR1 is GTSNPN and CDR2 is SVGIG in the germline V gene (reference sequence). This CDR3 is built from 14 residues. V was pared by 4 bases and J by 2 bases, with 14 bases between. The CDR3 loop reads CAWNRDRTNTEAFF. In nucleotides, the CDR3 is TGTGCCTGGAACCGTGACAGGACAAACACTGAAGCTTTCTTT.

The rearrangement links TRBV4-3 to TRBJ1-6; D not certain. Germline loops: CDR1 LGHNA, CDR2 YSLEER. Trimming shortened V by 4 bases and J by 9 bases, and 13 bases separated the two germline ends. The CDR3 length is 14 residues. The CDR3 region has the DNA TGCGCCAGCAGCCCTGCGGCCGACGGTTCACCCCTCCACTTT. This sequence encodes CASSPAADGSPLHF.

This clone was counted a few times. This rearrangement joins TRBV4-1 to TRBJ1-1; 9 nucleotides match TRBD1. V trimming: 8 bases; J trimming: 5 bases; junction bases outside the gene matches: 18. Germline CDR1 MGHRA, CDR2 YSYEKL. The CDR3 length is 17 residues. CDR3 sequence reads: CASQGSGTGPGWTEAFF. CDR3 nucleotide sequence: TGCGCCAGCCAAGGATCCGGGACAGGGCCCGGTTGGACTGAAGCTTTCTTT.

The chain couples TRBV6-1 to TRBJ2-7, with D tentatively TRBD1 (5 bases). The CDR3 sequence is 13 residues long. Germline CDR1 is MNHNS and CDR2 is SASEGT. V was trimmed by 7 bases and J by 1 base, leaving 11 bases between them. The CDR3 DNA reads as TGTGCCAGCAAACGAGACAGTTCCTACGAGCAGTACTTC. Amino acids: CASKRDSSYEQYF.

This clone was detected only once. This chain links TRBV19 with TRBJ1-1, with 7 bases matching TRBD1. CDR1 is LNHDA and CDR2 is SQIVND in the germline V gene (reference sequence). V was pared by 7 bases and J by 0 bases, with 5 bases of the junction left unmatched. The CDR3 is 14 residues long. CDR3 sequence: CASIEGAVNTEAFF. Written as DNA, the CDR3 is TGTGCCAGTATAGAGGGGGCTGTGAACACTGAAGCTTTCTTT.

The rearrangement joins TRBV7-9 to TRBJ2-7; 8 nucleotides line up with TRBD2. CDR1 and CDR2 (germline): SEHNR, FQNEAQ (reference sequence). CDR3 length equals 14 residues. Trimming removed 1 base from V and 6 bases from J; junction bases left unmatched: 5. CDR3 amino acids: CASSLGLAGSEQYF. The CDR3 bases are TGTGCCAGCAGCTTAGGTCTAGCGGGTAGCGAGCAGTACTTC.

This clone appeared a few times. This chain joins TRBV30 and TRBJ1-5, with TRBD1 matching over 7 bases. J lost 3 bases, V lost 4 bases, and 12 bases had no gene match. Germline assignment: CDR1 GTSNPN and CDR2 SVGIG (reference sequence). The CDR3 is made up of 16 amino acids. CDR3 coding DNA: TGTGCCTGGATGCAAAGGGCGGACAGGCTCAATCAGCCCCAGCATTTT. Amino acids: CAWMQRADRLNQPQHF.

In this sample, this clone turned up a few times. J is TRBJ2-1 and V is TRBV30, with TRBD2 identical over 8 bases. Looked up from germline, CDR1 is GTSNPN and CDR2 is SVGIG (reference sequence). The CDR3 runs 17 residues. J lost 2 bases, V lost 0 bases, and 9 bases had no gene match. Written as DNA, the CDR3 is TGTGCCTGGAGTGTAAACCTCATCGGGGGGGCCTACAATGAGCAGTTCTTC. Its translation: CAWSVNLIGGAYNEQFF.

This chain uses TRBV4-1 with TRBJ1-5; TRBD1 might be the D (5 bases). Germline-derived CDR1 and CDR2 are MGHRA and YSYEKL. The length of the CDR3 is 16 residues. V lost 0 bases and J lost 0, with 9 bases in between. The CDR3, as DNA: TGCGCCAGCAGCCAAGAATTTCAGGGTAGCAATCAGCCCCAGCATTTT. The encoded protein is CASSQEFQGSNQPQHF.

This clone was seen more than once but under ten times. CDR3 residues: CAWNLQSVNEKLFF. For the CDR3, the DNA is TGTGCCTGGAATCTGCAGAGCGTGAATGAAAAACTGTTTTTT. The V and J genes are TRBV30 and TRBJ1-4; D ambiguous. Germline V gene sequence: CDR1 GTSNPN, CDR2 SVGIG (reference sequence). The CDR3 length is 14 residues. The V end lost 4 bases, the J end lost 5 bases, and 14 bases lay between the germline ends.

The chain has TRBV14 and TRBJ2-5; perhaps TRBD2 as D (5 bases). Trimming stripped 1 base from V and 5 bases from J, with 8 bases between. Germline CDR1 reads SGHDN; CDR2 reads FVKESK. This CDR3 is built from 13 residues. CDR3 residues: CASSQGLRETQYF. The CDR3 DNA follows: TGTGCCAGCAGCCAAGGACTAAGGGAGACCCAGTACTTC.

This clone was detected only a few times. The chain couples TRBV7-9 to TRBJ1-2; the D gene is possibly TRBD1 (6 bases). V lost 5 bases, J lost 4 bases, and 17 bases lay in between. The CDR3 is 15 amino acids. Germline CDR1 and CDR2: SEHNR and FQNEAQ (reference sequence). The CDR3 nucleotides are TGTGCCAGCAGCCGCTTCCAGGGGCGCACCTATGGCTACACCTTC. It translates to CASSRFQGRTYGYTF. The full variable domain, its missing parts supplied by reference TRBV7-9 and TRBJ1-2, is DTGVSQNPRHKITKRGQNVTFRCDPISEHNRLYWYRQTLGQGPEFLTYFQNEAQLEKSRLLSDRFSAERPKGSFSTLEIQRTEQGDSAMYLCASSRFQGRTYGYTFGSGTRLTVV.

This sequence joins TRBV5-1 and TRBJ1-1, with D maybe TRBD1 (6 bases). Trimming cost V 7 bases and J 1 base, with 14 bases left between them. Germline-derived CDR1 and CDR2 are SGHRS and YFSETQ. The CDR3 has 14 residues. The CDR3 nucleotides read TGCGCCAGCGACGAAACAGGGAAGAACACTGAAGCTTTCTTT. Its translation is CASDETGKNTEAFF. Based on the CDR3 plus reference TRBV5-1 and TRBJ1-1, the full variable domain is KAGVTQTPRYLIKTRGQQVTLSCSPISGHRSVSWYQQTPGQGLQFLFEYFSETQRNKGNFPGRFSGRQFSNSRSEMNVSTLELGDSALYLCASDETGKNTEAFFGQGTRLTVV.

This clone was seen a handful of times. The chain is built from TRBV7-2 and TRBJ2-1; 11 nucleotides agree with TRBD2. Germline V gene data show CDR1 as SGHTA and CDR2 as FQGNSA. V dropped 3 bases and J dropped 10; count of bases not matched to a gene: 8. The CDR3 length is 15 residues. The CDR3 DNA reads as TGTGCCAGCAGCTTGGCACTAGCGGGAGAAAGCGAGCAGTTCTTC. The encoded protein is CASSLALAGESEQFF.

V usage is TRBV6-6 and J usage is TRBJ1-4, with TRBD1 identical over 9 bases. The CDR3 covers 15 residues. V lost 2 bases to trimming and J lost 8 bases; unmatched junction nucleotides: 6. From germline, CDR1 is MNHNY and CDR2 SVGAGI (reference sequence). CDR3 residues: CASSYRGQGGEKLFF. Written as DNA, the CDR3 is TGTGCCAGCAGTTACCGGGGACAGGGAGGCGAAAAACTGTTTTTT.

This rearrangement joins TRBV5-1 to TRBJ1-5; 7 bases are shared with TRBD1. CDR1 is SGHRS and CDR2 is YFSETQ in the germline V gene. The J segment lost 5 bases and the V segment lost 7 bases, leaving 9 bases of the junction unmatched. The CDR3 sequence is 14 residues long. Here the CDR3 DNA reads TGCGCCAGCGCGCCGACAGGGTTCCATCAGCCCCAGCATTTT. Translating it yields CASAPTGFHQPQHF.

The chain has TRBV7-3 and TRBJ1-1, with 8 bases aligning to TRBD1. This CDR3 has 15 residues. V lost 3 bases, J lost 2 bases, and 5 bases stayed unmatched. Germline V gives CDR1 SGHTA, CDR2 FQGTGA. The CDR3: CASSLTGASNTEAFF. Here the CDR3 DNA reads TGTGCCAGCAGCTTGACAGGGGCGAGTAACACTGAAGCTTTCTTT.

This clone was found a few times. This rearrangement joins TRBV7-8 to TRBJ2-5, with TRBD2 identical over 12 bases. The germline gives CDR1 SGHVS, CDR2 FQNEAQ. The ends lost 6 bases at V and 4 bases at J; junction bases unmatched: 6. There are 15 residues in the CDR3. The CDR3 loop reads CASSKLAGGGETQYF. CDR3 DNA sequence: TGTGCCAGCAGTAAACTAGCGGGAGGAGGAGAGACCCAGTACTTC.